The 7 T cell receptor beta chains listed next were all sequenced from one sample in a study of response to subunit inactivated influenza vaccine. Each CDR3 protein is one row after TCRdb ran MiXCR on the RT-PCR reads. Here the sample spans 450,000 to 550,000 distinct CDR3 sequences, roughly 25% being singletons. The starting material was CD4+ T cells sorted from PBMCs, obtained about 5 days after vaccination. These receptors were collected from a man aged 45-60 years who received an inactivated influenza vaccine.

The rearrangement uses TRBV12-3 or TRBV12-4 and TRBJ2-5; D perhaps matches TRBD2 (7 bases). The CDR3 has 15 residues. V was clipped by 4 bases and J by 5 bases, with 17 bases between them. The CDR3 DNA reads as TGTGCCAGCAGTTCCACTCGGGGGGCTGAGGAGACCCAGTACTTC. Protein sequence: CASSSTRGAEETQYF.

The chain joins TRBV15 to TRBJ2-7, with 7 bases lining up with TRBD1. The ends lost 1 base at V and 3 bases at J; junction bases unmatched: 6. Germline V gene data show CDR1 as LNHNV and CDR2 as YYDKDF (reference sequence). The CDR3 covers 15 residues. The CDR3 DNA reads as TGTGCCACCAGCAGAGGTCCCGGGGACAGCTACGAGCAGTACTTC. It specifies CATSRGPGDSYEQYF.

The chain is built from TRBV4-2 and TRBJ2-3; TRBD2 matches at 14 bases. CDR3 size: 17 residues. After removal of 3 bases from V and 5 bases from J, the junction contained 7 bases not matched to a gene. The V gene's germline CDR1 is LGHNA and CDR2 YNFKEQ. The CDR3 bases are TGTGCCAGCAGCCACCCCGGGACTAGCGGGGGAGAAGATACGCAGTATTTT. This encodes CASSHPGTSGGEDTQYF.

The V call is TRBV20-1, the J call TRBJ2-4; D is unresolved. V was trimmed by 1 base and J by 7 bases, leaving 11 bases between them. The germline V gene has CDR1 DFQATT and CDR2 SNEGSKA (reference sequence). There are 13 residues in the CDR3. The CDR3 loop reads CSARGNPWNIQYF. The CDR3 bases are TGCAGTGCTAGAGGCAACCCCTGGAACATTCAGTACTTC.

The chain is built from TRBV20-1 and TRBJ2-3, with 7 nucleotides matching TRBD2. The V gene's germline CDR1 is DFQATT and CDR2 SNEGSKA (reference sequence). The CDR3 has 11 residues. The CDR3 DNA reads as TGCTCGGGAGGTAGCACAGATACGCAGTATTTT. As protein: CSGGSTDTQYF.

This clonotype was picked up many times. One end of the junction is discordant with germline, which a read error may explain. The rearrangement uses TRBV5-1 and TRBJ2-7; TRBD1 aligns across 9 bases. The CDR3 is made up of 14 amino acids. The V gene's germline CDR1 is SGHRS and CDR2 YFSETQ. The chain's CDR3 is CASSLGTGLYEQYF. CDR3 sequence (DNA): TGTGCCAGCAGCTTGGGGACAGGGTTATACGAGCAGTACTTC.

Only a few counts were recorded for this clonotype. The CDR3 nucleotides are TGTGCCAGCAGCCCAGCTGGGTCGGAGCAGTTCTTC. It yields the protein CASSPAGSEQFF. The chain combines TRBV25-1 with TRBJ2-1, with D hard to call. Trimming pared 6 bases from V and 10 bases from J, leaving 13 bases between. The CDR3 runs 12 residues. The V gene's germline CDR1 is MGHDK and CDR2 SYGVNS.